One sample yielded the 28 T cell receptor beta chains listed below, sequenced in a study of radiotherapy plus CTLA-4 blockade in lung cancer. Clones were read by immunoSEQ multiplex PCR, and TCRdb kept only the in-frame ones, dropping some. Counted here are 95,000 to 150,000 clones, approximately 90% occurring once; the ten biggest clones make up approximately 7.2%. The specimen was peripheral blood, collected from a patient treated with radiotherapy plus ipilimumab. The source of these receptors is a human donor with non-small cell lung cancer that progressed on radiotherapy plus ipilimumab.

The gene calls are TRBV6-6 and TRBJ2-2, with 13 bases that match TRBD2. In germline, CDR1 is MNHNY, CDR2 SVGAGI (reference sequence). J lost 7 bases, V lost 6 bases, and 8 bases had no gene match. CDR3 length: 16 residues. This chain's CDR3 is CASSSTSGRAIGELFF. CDR3 nucleotides: TGTGCCAGCAGCTCCACTAGCGGGAGGGCCATCGGGGAGCTGTTTTTT.

The rearrangement uses TRBV2 and TRBJ2-5, with D uncertain. CDR1 and CDR2 (germline): SNHLY, FYNNEI. This CDR3 region has 13 residues. V lost 3 bases to trimming and J lost 5 bases, with 10 bases between them. The chain's CDR3 is CASSDRWRETQYF. For the CDR3, the DNA is TGTGCCAGCAGTGATAGGTGGCGGGAGACCCAGTACTTC.

The rearrangement joins TRBV18 to TRBJ1-1; no reliable D call. The V end lost 3 bases, the J end lost 4 bases, and 9 bases lay between the germline ends. CDR1 KGHSH and CDR2 LQKENI come from the germline V gene. The CDR3 is made up of 13 amino acids. This chain's CDR3 is CASSPPGPTEAFF. CDR3 in DNA: TGTGCCAGCTCACCTCCCGGGCCCACTGAAGCTTTCTTT. Filled out from reference TRBV18 and TRBJ1-1, the complete variable domain reads NAGVMQNPRHLVRRRGQEARLRCSPMKGHSHVYWYRQLPEEGLKFMVYLQKENIIDESGMPKERFSAEFPKEGPSILRIQQVVRGDSAAYFCASSPPGPTEAFFGQGTRLTVV.

This clone was seen just once. This rearrangement joins TRBV11-2 to TRBJ1-1, with D possibly being TRBD1 (5 bases). V lost 6 bases and J lost 1, with 15 bases in between. The germline V gene has CDR1 SGHAT and CDR2 FQNNGV. The CDR3 runs 15 residues. CDR3 in DNA: TGTGCCAGCAGTTTTCGACAGTTAGAGAACACTGAAGCTTTCTTT. It specifies CASSFRQLENTEAFF. Looking up the rest from reference TRBV11-2 and TRBJ1-1 gives the full variable domain: EAGVAQSPRYKIIEKRQSVAFWCNPISGHATLYWYQQILGQGPKLLIQFQNNGVVDDSQLPKDRFSAERLKGVDSTLKIQPAKLEDSAVYLCASSFRQLENTEAFFGQGTRLTVV.

V and J are TRBV5-1 and TRBJ1-4, with 8 bases that match TRBD1. The germline V gene encodes CDR1 SGHRS and CDR2 YFSETQ. The CDR3 totals 15 residues. The trim removed 4 bases at V and 11 bases at J, leaving 13 bases unmatched. This CDR3 reads CASSQRQGRDGKLFF. Written as DNA, the CDR3 is TGCGCCAGCAGCCAGAGACAGGGGCGAGATGGGAAACTGTTTTTT.

The V gene is TRBV6-5, the J gene TRBJ2-7; the D is unclear. Germline-derived CDR1 and CDR2 are MNHEY and SVGAGI. The CDR3 is 13 amino acids. V gave up 7 bases and J gave up 2 bases, with 12 bases separating them. CDR3 bases: TGTGCCAGCACCCGGCTCGCCCCCTACGAGCAGTACTTC. It codes for CASTRLAPYEQYF.

The chain is built from TRBV6-1 and TRBJ1-3; no clear D gene. V dropped 5 bases and J dropped 0 bases, with 5 bases sitting between them. Per germline, CDR1 MNHNS and CDR2 SASEGT. There are 13 residues in the CDR3. CDR3 in amino acids: CASSLLSGNTIYF. The CDR3 bases are TGTGCCAGCAGTTTACTCTCTGGAAACACCATATATTTT.

The V gene is TRBV30, the J gene TRBJ2-1; D remains ambiguous. Looked up from germline, CDR1 is GTSNPN and CDR2 is SVGIG (reference sequence). The V gene lost 5 bases and the J gene lost 5 bases, with 10 bases spanning the gap. The CDR3 has 12 residues. This CDR3 reads CAWSPQDNEQFF. The CDR3 bases are TGTGCCTGGTCCCCCCAGGACAATGAGCAGTTCTTC.

This sequence joins TRBV18 and TRBJ2-1; possible D gene TRBD1, 5 bases. The CDR3 runs to 13 residues. CDR1 and CDR2 from the germline V gene are KGHSH and LQKENI. V lost 3 bases to trimming and J lost 10 bases, with 13 bases between them. CDR3 coding DNA: TGTGCCAGCTCACCCAGGGCAGATGGAGAGCAGTTCTTC. Protein product: CASSPRADGEQFF.

The chain carries TRBV6-1 and TRBJ2-2; 7 bases fit TRBD2. There are 14 residues in the CDR3. Germline assignment: CDR1 MNHNS and CDR2 SASEGT. Trimming at V came to 8 bases and at J to 6 bases, leaving 9 bases not matched to a gene. CDR3 in DNA: TGTGCCAGCGGGGGGGGAGCCAGCGCCGGGGAGCTGTTTTTT. It specifies CASGGGASAGELFF.

This clone was picked up a small number of times. The chain couples TRBV15 to TRBJ1-3; D is uncertain. The ends were cut back, 5 bases at V and 2 bases at J, with 7 bases in the middle. Germline CDR1 LNHNV, CDR2 YYDKDF (reference sequence). The CDR3 loop spans 13 amino acids. DNA for the CDR3: TGTGCCACCAGCGGCCGTCCTGGAAACACCATATATTTT. This translates into CATSGRPGNTIYF.

Concerning this clone itself: This likely stems from a read error, as it lies one base from a far larger clone. The chain employs TRBV5-5 and TRBJ1-2; the D is unclear. V gave up 1 base and J gave up 4 bases, with 14 bases separating them. The germline V gene has CDR1 SGHKS and CDR2 YYEKEE (reference sequence). The CDR3 runs to 15 residues. The CDR3: CASSLKRGLLYGYTF. The CDR3 bases are TGTGCCAGCAGCTTGAAAAGAGGCCTCCTCTATGGCTACACCTTC.

The V gene is TRBV28, the J gene TRBJ2-5; D remains unclear. Germline V gene data show CDR1 as MDHEN and CDR2 as SYDVKM. This CDR3 spans 15 amino acids. The V end was cut by 2 bases, the J end by 5 bases, with 15 bases between. The CDR3 bases are TGTGCCAGCAGTTTAGGCGGAGCTGGTTTGGAGACCCAGTACTTC. Amino acid sequence: CASSLGGAGLETQYF. The full variable domain, with the rest looked up from reference TRBV28 and TRBJ2-5, is DVKVTQSSRYLVKRTGEKVFLECVQDMDHENMFWYRQDPGLGLRLIYFSYDVKMKEKGDIPEGYSVSREKKERFSLILESASTNQTSMYLCASSLGGAGLETQYFGPGTRLLVL.

This sequence joins TRBV30 and TRBJ1-5; D gene unclear. V was cut by 0 bases and J by 1 base, with 4 bases left in between. CDR1 and CDR2 from the germline V gene are GTSNPN and SVGIG (reference sequence). This CDR3 comprises 13 residues. CDR3 DNA: TGTGCCTGGAGTGTAGGGAGCAATCAGCCCCAGCATTTT. Translated: CAWSVGSNQPQHF.

This rearrangement joins TRBV25-1 to TRBJ1-1; D unresolved. V was cut by 5 bases and J by 5 bases, with 12 bases left in between. Germline CDR1 MGHDK, CDR2 SYGVNS. The CDR3 runs 13 residues. This CDR3 reads CASSKRGGTEAFF. CDR3 DNA: TGTGCCAGCAGTAAGCGTGGAGGGACTGAAGCTTTCTTT.

Of note for this clone: The sample contains more than one DNA sequence encoding this CDR3. This chain joins TRBV5-1 and TRBJ2-3, with a weak D call TRBD2 (5 bases). The V end lost 0 bases, the J end lost 0 bases, and 5 bases lay between the germline ends. There are 14 residues in the CDR3. CDR1 is SGHRS, CDR2 YFSETQ, per germline. CDR3 sequence: CASSLGGSTDTQYF. The CDR3 region has the DNA TGCGCCAGCAGCTTGGGAGGGAGCACAGATACGCAGTATTTT.

The chain recombines TRBV9 with TRBJ1-3; the D gene is possibly TRBD1 (6 bases). V was cut by 4 bases and J by 0 bases, with 14 bases left in between. This CDR3 spans 16 amino acids. Germline assignment: CDR1 SGDLS and CDR2 YYNGEE. The CDR3 loop reads CASSPETGISGNTIYF. CDR3 sequence (DNA): TGTGCCAGCAGCCCAGAAACAGGGATCTCTGGAAACACCATATATTTT.

The chain uses TRBV18 and TRBJ1-1; D unclear. V was trimmed by 2 bases and J by 3 bases, leaving 7 bases between them. From germline, CDR1 is KGHSH and CDR2 LQKENI. The CDR3 sequence is 13 residues long. The CDR3 DNA sequence: TGTGCCAGCTCACCAGGGTTGGACACTGAAGCTTTCTTT. Residues: CASSPGLDTEAFF.

The chain couples TRBV5-1 to TRBJ1-1, with TRBD1 matching over 8 bases. CDR1 and CDR2 (germline): SGHRS, YFSETQ. The V segment lost 0 bases and the J segment 3 bases; nucleotides outside the gene matches: 7. The CDR3 loop spans 16 amino acids. DNA of the CDR3: TGCGCCAGCAGCTTGGCCTACAGGGGGTATCACACTGAAGCTTTCTTT. It encodes CASSLAYRGYHTEAFF. The variable domain in full, completed from reference TRBV5-1 and TRBJ1-1, reads KAGVTQTPRYLIKTRGQQVTLSCSPISGHRSVSWYQQTPGQGLQFLFEYFSETQRNKGNFPGRFSGRQFSNSRSEMNVSTLELGDSALYLCASSLAYRGYHTEAFFGQGTRLTVV.

The CDR3 coding sequence is TGCGCCAGCAGCCCAACAGGGGACACCCCCACCGGGGAGCTGTTTTTT. It specifies CASSPTGDTPTGELFF. V usage is TRBV5-1 and J usage is TRBJ2-2, with 7 positions matching TRBD1. Germline CDR1 reads SGHRS; CDR2 reads YFSETQ. CDR3 length equals 16 residues. V dropped 4 bases and J dropped 4; count of bases not matched to a gene: 10.

In its sample, this clone was seen once. The genes are TRBV7-8 and TRBJ2-5; 8 bases fit TRBD1. The junction had 8 bases not matched to a gene; V was cut back by 0 bases and J by 2 bases. The germline gives CDR1 SGHVS, CDR2 FQNEAQ. CDR3 length: 17 amino acids. CDR3 loop: CASSLAHRRQGQETQYF. As DNA, the CDR3 is TGTGCCAGCAGCTTAGCGCATAGGAGACAGGGGCAAGAGACCCAGTACTTC.

The DNA of the CDR3 is TGTGCCAGCAGTGAGGACCGTGTTGGGGGCAATCAGCCCCAGCATTTT. Amino acids: CASSEDRVGGNQPQHF. This chain uses TRBV6-1 with TRBJ1-5; D is uncertain. This CDR3 region has 16 residues. In germline, CDR1 is MNHNS, CDR2 SASEGT. V shed 3 bases and J shed 2 bases, with 14 bases lying between them.

V and J are TRBV14 and TRBJ2-2, with 8 bases fitting TRBD2. The germline V gene has CDR1 SGHDN and CDR2 FVKESK. Trimming cost V 10 bases and J 4 bases; bases outside gene matches: 5. CDR3 size: 13 residues. This CDR3 reads CATKRGPTGELFF. For the CDR3, the DNA is TGTGCCACCAAGCGGGGGCCCACCGGGGAGCTGTTTTTT.

This chain connects TRBV5-1 to TRBJ2-7; TRBD2 aligns across 10 bases. Germline V CDR1 and CDR2: SGHRS, YFSETQ. This CDR3 contains 15 residues. Trimming cost V 0 bases and J 4 bases; bases outside gene matches: 4. The CDR3 here is CASSLVLAGEYEQYF. CDR3 bases: TGCGCCAGCAGCTTGGTGCTAGCGGGAGAATACGAGCAGTACTTC.

The chain is built from TRBV7-6 and TRBJ2-7; TRBD2 matches 7 bases. The germline V gene has CDR1 SGHVS and CDR2 FNYEAQ. V was clipped by 4 bases and J by 7 bases; unmatched bases: 7. The CDR3 extends over 13 amino acids. The CDR3 loop is CASSSRLAGEQYF. CDR3 coding DNA: TGTGCCAGCAGCTCCCGACTAGCTGGGGAGCAGTACTTC. Together with reference TRBV7-6 and TRBJ2-7, the CDR3 gives the full variable domain: GAGVSQSPRYKVTKRGQDVALRCDPISGHVSLYWYRQALGQGPEFLTYFNYEAQQDKSGLPNDRFSAERPEGSISTLTIQRTEQRDSAMYRCASSSRLAGEQYFGPGTRLTVT.

This clone was recorded once. The chain links TRBV9 to TRBJ2-1; tentative D call: TRBD2 (6 bases). Germline loops: CDR1 SGDLS, CDR2 YYNGEE. This CDR3 comprises 17 residues. V lost 0 bases to trimming and J lost 1 base, with 14 bases between them. The CDR3 nucleotides read TGTGCCAGCAGCGTAGGCCTAGAGAGCGGGTCCTACAATGAGCAGTTCTTC. It translates to CASSVGLESGSYNEQFF.

This clone has only one observation. The chain uses TRBV2 and TRBJ1-1; TRBD1 might be the D (6 bases). There are 14 residues in the CDR3. Trimming cost V 0 bases and J 7 bases, with 12 bases left between them. Germline CDR1 SNHLY, CDR2 FYNNEI. The DNA for the CDR3 is TGTGCCAGCAGTGAAGCACCAGGGGTAGGTGAAGCTTTCTTT. This sequence encodes CASSEAPGVGEAFF.

The V and J genes are TRBV9 and TRBJ2-1; TRBD2 matches 9 bases. The germline gives CDR1 SGDLS, CDR2 YYNGEE. This CDR3 contains 15 residues. Trimming removed 3 bases from V and 6 bases from J; junction bases left unmatched: 7. Here the CDR3 reads CASSGGTSSANEQFF. CDR3 sequence (DNA): TGTGCCAGCAGCGGCGGGACTAGCAGTGCCAATGAGCAGTTCTTC. The variable domain in full, with the rest retrieved from reference TRBV9 and TRBJ2-1, is DSGVTQTPKHLITATGQRVTLRCSPRSGDLSVYWYQQSLDQGLQFLIQYYNGEERAKGNILERFSAQQFPDLHSELNLSSLELGDSALYFCASSGGTSSANEQFFGPGTRLTVL.